Below are 10 T cell receptor beta chains sequenced from a single sample in a study of glioma-infiltrating T cells after dendritic cell vaccination. Using immunoSEQ multiplex PCR, the repertoire was profiled, and TCRdb retains in-frame clones only, with some absent. The table shows under 100,000 clones, with more than 75% occurring only once. This sample comprised blood, obtained before dendritic cell vaccination. The receptor set was obtained from a human donor with glioblastoma.

This chain connects TRBV19 to TRBJ2-5, with TRBD1 as a possible D gene (5 bases). The CDR3 has 15 amino acids. Trimming removed 5 bases from V and 5 bases from J, with 18 bases in between. CDR1 is LNHDA, CDR2 SQIVND, per germline (reference sequence). CDR3 DNA: TGTGCCAGTAGTTTCGACAGCGTCTACTCCGAGACCCAGTACTTC. Its translation is CASSFDSVYSETQYF.

The rearrangement joins TRBV7-9 to TRBJ2-3; TRBD2 aligns across 9 bases. V was pared by 3 bases and J by 4 bases, with 8 bases of the junction left unmatched. Germline loops: CDR1 SEHNR, CDR2 FQNEAQ (reference sequence). The CDR3 is made up of 16 amino acids. The CDR3 bases are TGTGCCAGCAGCTTTGTTAGCGGGAGTTCCGCAGATACGCAGTATTTT. It encodes CASSFVSGSSADTQYF.

To note about this clone: At one boundary the junction diverges from the germline segment, which might be a read error. The CDR3 loop is CASSLDRNTEAFF. The CDR3, as DNA: TGTGCCAGCAGCCTAGACAGGAACACTGAAGCTTTCTTT. This chain links TRBV11-3 with TRBJ1-1; D possibly corresponds to TRBD1 (5 bases). CDR3 length: 13 amino acids. From germline, CDR1 is SGHNT and CDR2 YENEEA.

The V and J genes are TRBV5-1 and TRBJ2-2; 7 nucleotides line up with TRBD1. J lost 4 bases, V lost 4 bases, and 7 bases had no gene match. Germline V gene sequence: CDR1 SGHRS, CDR2 YFSETQ. The CDR3 covers 15 residues. This chain's CDR3 is CASSSQGDPTGELFF. As DNA, the CDR3 is TGCGCCAGCAGCAGCCAGGGGGACCCCACCGGGGAGCTGTTTTTT.

This rearrangement joins TRBV11-2 to TRBJ1-5, with TRBD1 as a possible D gene (5 bases). Germline V gene sequence: CDR1 SGHAT, CDR2 FQNNGV. The CDR3 is made up of 16 amino acids. Trimming pared 2 bases from V and 5 bases from J, leaving 16 bases between. The CDR3 here is CASSLRVTTGDQPQHF. The CDR3 coding sequence is TGTGCCAGCAGCTTAAGGGTTACCACAGGAGATCAGCCCCAGCATTTT.

The V and J genes are TRBV5-1 and TRBJ2-1; tentatively, D is TRBD1 (5 bases). Trimming shortened V by 6 bases and J by 1 base, and 14 bases separated the two germline ends. Per germline, CDR1 SGHRS and CDR2 YFSETQ. The CDR3 is 15 residues long. DNA of the CDR3: TGCGCCAGCAACCCAGGGTTAGGGTCCTACAATGAGCAGTTCTTC. It encodes CASNPGLGSYNEQFF.

V is TRBV11-2 and J is TRBJ1-1; D remains ambiguous. Germline values: CDR1 SGHAT, CDR2 FQNNGV. V was trimmed by 6 bases and J by 2 bases, leaving 7 bases between them. This CDR3 is 12 amino acids long. The CDR3 protein is CASSNRNTEAFF. The DNA for the CDR3 is TGTGCCAGCAGTAACAGAAACACTGAAGCTTTCTTT.

The rearrangement joins TRBV5-1 to TRBJ1-4, with D maybe TRBD1 (6 bases). V lost 4 bases and J lost 3, with 16 bases in between. The CDR3 has 16 residues. Germline CDR1 and CDR2: SGHRS and YFSETQ. In DNA form, the CDR3 reads TGCGCCAGCAGCCCCTTGGACAGATCAGCTAATGAAAAACTGTTTTTT. It translates to CASSPLDRSANEKLFF.

The gene calls are TRBV11-3 and TRBJ2-7; TRBD2 might be the D (7 bases). Per the germline V gene, CDR1 is SGHNT and CDR2 is YENEEA. The CDR3 is 13 amino acids. With 9 bases removed from V and 0 bases from J, the gap between germline ends came to 12 bases. CDR3 coding DNA: TGTGCCAGAGAGGGGGGGAGCTCCTACGAGCAGTACTTC. Encoded protein: CAREGGSSYEQYF.

The chain is built from TRBV11-3 and TRBJ2-1; 7 bases line up with TRBD1. Germline V gives CDR1 SGHNT, CDR2 YENEEA. The CDR3 contains 15 residues. Trimming removed 5 bases from V and 2 bases from J; junction bases left unmatched: 6. The CDR3 coding sequence is TGTGCCAGCAGCCTAAGACAGGGTCCCTACAATGAGCAGTTCTTC. Amino acid sequence: CASSLRQGPYNEQFF.